This TCR beta chain is from a study of blood T cell repertoires in COVID-19. Germline CDR1 reads MNHEY; CDR2 reads SVGAGI. Trimming stripped 4 bases from V and 4 bases from J, with 16 bases between. The CDR3 contains 15 residues. Sequencing was performed with immunoSEQ multiplex PCR; in TCRdb, only in-frame clones are kept and a portion is missing. The data contain around 130,000 clones, 70% to 90% of them seen just once; the ten biggest clones take up approximately 2.2%. The TCR comes from a woman aged 50 to 60 who had recovered from COVID-19. Input material: PBMCs or T cells enriched from blood (not recorded which). The chain combines TRBV6-5 with TRBJ1-2, with no clear D. The CDR3 here is CASSSTRIKSYGYTF. For the CDR3, the DNA is TGTGCCAGCAGTTCCACCCGAATTAAGAGCTATGGCTACACCTTC.